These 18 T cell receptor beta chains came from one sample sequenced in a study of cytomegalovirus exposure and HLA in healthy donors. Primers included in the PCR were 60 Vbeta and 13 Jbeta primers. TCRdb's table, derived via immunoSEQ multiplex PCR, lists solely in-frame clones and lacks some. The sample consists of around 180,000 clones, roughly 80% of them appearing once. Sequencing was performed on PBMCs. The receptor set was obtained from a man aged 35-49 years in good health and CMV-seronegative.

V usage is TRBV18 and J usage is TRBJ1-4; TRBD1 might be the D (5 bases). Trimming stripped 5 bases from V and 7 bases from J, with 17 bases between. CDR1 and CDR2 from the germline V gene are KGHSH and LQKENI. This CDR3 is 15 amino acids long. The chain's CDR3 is CASSSGGAVGEKLFF. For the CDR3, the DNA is TGTGCCAGCTCATCAGGAGGGGCAGTAGGTGAAAAACTGTTTTTT. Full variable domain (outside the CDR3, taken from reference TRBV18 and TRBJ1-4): NAGVMQNPRHLVRRRGQEARLRCSPMKGHSHVYWYRQLPEEGLKFMVYLQKENIIDESGMPKERFSAEFPKEGPSILRIQQVVRGDSAAYFCASSSGGAVGEKLFFGSGTQLSVL.

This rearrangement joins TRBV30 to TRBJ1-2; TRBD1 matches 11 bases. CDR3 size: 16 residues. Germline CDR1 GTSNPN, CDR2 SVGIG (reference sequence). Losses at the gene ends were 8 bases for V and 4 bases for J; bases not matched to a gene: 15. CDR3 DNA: TGTGCCGGGGGCTTCGAGGACAGGGGGCAGGGCTATGGCTACACCTTC. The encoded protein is CAGGFEDRGQGYGYTF.

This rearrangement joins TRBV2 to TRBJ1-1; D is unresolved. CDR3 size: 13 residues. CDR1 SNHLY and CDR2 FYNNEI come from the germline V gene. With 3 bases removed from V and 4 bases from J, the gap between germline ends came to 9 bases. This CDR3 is CASSEVAGTEAFF. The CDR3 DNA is TGTGCCAGCAGTGAGGTGGCAGGCACTGAAGCTTTCTTT.

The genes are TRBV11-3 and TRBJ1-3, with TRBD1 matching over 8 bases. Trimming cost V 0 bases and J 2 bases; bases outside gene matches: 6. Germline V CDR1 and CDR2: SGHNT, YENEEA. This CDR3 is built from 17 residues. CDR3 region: CASSLDLAGGTGNTIYF. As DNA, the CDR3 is TGTGCCAGCAGCTTAGATCTGGCAGGGGGCACTGGAAACACCATATATTTT. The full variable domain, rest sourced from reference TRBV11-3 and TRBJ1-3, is EAGVVQSPRYKIIEKKQPVAFWCNPISGHNTLYWYLQNLGQGPELLIRYENEEAVDDSQLPKDRFSAERLKGVDSTLKIQPAELGDSAVYLCASSLDLAGGTGNTIYFGEGSWLTVV.

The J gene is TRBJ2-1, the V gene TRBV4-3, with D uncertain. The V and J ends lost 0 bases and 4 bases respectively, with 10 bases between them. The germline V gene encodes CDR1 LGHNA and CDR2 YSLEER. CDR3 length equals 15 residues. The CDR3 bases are TGCGCCAGCAGCCAAGATAAGGAGCAGTACAATGAGCAGTTCTTC. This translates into CASSQDKEQYNEQFF.

CDR3 coding DNA: TGTGCCAGTAGTCCCGACAGGGGGCGCGAAAACATTCAGTACTTC. Residues: CASSPDRGRENIQYF. The chain employs TRBV19 and TRBJ2-4, with 10 positions matching TRBD1. This CDR3 is built from 15 residues. Losses at the gene ends were 5 bases for V and 5 bases for J; bases not matched to a gene: 6. Germline-derived CDR1 and CDR2 are LNHDA and SQIVND (reference sequence).

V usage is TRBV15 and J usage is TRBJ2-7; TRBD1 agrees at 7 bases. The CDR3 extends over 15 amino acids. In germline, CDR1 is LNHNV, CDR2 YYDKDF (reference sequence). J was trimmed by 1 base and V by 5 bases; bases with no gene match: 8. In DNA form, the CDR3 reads TGTGCCACCAGCCGCCGGGACAGTATGTCCTACGAGCAGTACTTC. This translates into CATSRRDSMSYEQYF.

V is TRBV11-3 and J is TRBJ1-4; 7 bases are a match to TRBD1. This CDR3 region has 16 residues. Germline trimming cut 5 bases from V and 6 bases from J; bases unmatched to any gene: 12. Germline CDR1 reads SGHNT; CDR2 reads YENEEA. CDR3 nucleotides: TGTGCCAGCAGCCACGTCAGGGACAGTTGGTATGAAAAACTGTTTTTT. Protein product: CASSHVRDSWYEKLFF.

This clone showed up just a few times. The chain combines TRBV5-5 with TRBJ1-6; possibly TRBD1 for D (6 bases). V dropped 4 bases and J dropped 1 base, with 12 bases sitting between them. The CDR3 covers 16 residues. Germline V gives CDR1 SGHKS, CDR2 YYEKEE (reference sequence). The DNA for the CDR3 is TGTGCCAGCAGCGATAGACAGGCATCCTATAATTCACCCCTCCACTTT. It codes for CASSDRQASYNSPLHF.

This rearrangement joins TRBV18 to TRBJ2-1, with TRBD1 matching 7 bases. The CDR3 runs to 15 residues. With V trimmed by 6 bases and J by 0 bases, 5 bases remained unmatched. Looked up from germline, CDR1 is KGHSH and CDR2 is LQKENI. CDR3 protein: CASSQGQSSYNEQFF. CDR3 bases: TGTGCCAGCTCCCAGGGACAGAGCTCCTACAATGAGCAGTTCTTC.

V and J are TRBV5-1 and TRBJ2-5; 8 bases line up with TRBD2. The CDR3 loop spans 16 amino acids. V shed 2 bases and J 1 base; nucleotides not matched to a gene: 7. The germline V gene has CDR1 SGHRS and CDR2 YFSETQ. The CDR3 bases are TGCGCCAGCAGCTTCACTAGCGGACCCCTCCAAGAGACCCAGTACTTC. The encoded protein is CASSFTSGPLQETQYF. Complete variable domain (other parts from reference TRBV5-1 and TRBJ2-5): KAGVTQTPRYLIKTRGQQVTLSCSPISGHRSVSWYQQTPGQGLQFLFEYFSETQRNKGNFPGRFSGRQFSNSRSEMNVSTLELGDSALYLCASSFTSGPLQETQYFGPGTRLLVL.

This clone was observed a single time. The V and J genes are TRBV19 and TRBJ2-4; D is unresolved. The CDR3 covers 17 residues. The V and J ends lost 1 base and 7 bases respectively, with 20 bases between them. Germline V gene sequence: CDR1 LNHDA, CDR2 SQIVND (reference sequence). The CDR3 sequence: CASSIAHTPNPLNIQYF. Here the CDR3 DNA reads TGTGCCAGTAGTATAGCCCATACACCAAACCCCTTGAACATTCAGTACTTC.

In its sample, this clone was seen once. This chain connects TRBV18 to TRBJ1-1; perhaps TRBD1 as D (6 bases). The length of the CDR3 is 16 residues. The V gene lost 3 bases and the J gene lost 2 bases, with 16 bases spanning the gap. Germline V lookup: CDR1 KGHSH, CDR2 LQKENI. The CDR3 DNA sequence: TGTGCCAGCTCACCTGGACAGCAGCTCATCAACACTGAAGCTTTCTTT. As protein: CASSPGQQLINTEAFF.

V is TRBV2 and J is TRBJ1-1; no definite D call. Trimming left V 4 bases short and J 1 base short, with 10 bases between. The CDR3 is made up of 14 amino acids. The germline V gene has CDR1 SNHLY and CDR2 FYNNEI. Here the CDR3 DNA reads TGTGCCAGCAGTGTCGAGGGCCCGAACACTGAAGCTTTCTTT. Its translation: CASSVEGPNTEAFF.

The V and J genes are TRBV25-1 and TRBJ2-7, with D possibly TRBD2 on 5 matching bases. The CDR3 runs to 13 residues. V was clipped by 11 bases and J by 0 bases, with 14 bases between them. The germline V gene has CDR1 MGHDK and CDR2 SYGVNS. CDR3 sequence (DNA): TGTGCCGGGTCTCCCGGAGGCTCCTACGAGCAGTACTTC. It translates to CAGSPGGSYEQYF.

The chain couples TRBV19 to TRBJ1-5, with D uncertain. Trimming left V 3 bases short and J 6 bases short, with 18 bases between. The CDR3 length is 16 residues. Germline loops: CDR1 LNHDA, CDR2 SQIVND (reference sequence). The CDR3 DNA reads TGTGCCAGTAGTATTAGACGTGGAGGGAACGGTCAGCCCCAGCATTTT. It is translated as CASSIRRGGNGQPQHF.

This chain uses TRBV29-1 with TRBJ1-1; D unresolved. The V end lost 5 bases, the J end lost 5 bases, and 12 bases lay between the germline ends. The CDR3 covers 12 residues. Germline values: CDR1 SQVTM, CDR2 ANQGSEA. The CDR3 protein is CSVTGARTEAFF. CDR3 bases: TGCAGCGTTACGGGAGCTCGAACTGAAGCTTTCTTT.

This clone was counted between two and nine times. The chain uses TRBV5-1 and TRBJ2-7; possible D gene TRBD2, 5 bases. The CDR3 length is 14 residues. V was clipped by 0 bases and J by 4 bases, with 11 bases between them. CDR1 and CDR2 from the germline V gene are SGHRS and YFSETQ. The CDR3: CASSLDNRGYEQYF. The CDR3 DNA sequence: TGCGCCAGCAGCTTGGACAACCGGGGTTACGAGCAGTACTTC.